The present T cell receptor beta chain was sequenced within a study of neurological immune-mediated disorders. This clonotype occurred many times. The unsorted libraries were produced from 2 million PBMCs held at -80 C. Germline V gene lookup returns CDR1 LNHNV and CDR2 YYDKDF (reference sequence). The CDR3 is 13 amino acids. V lost 5 bases, J lost 2 bases, and 8 bases lay in between. In TCRdb, the 5' RACE reads were re-called with MiXCR into one record per CDR3 protein. The sample holds tens of thousands of distinct CDR3 sequences, 2.5% to 3% seen once. Sequencing used PBMCs. The chain links TRBV15 to TRBJ2-3; D gene uncertain. This TCR was recovered from a woman aged 30 to 39 with multiple sclerosis. The CDR3 spells CATSLGVTDTQYF. DNA of the CDR3: TGTGCCACCAGCTTAGGTGTCACAGATACGCAGTATTTT. Drawing the rest from reference TRBV15 and TRBJ2-3, the complete variable domain is DAMVIQNPRYQVTQFGKPVTLSCSQTLNHNVMYWYQQKSSQAPKLLFHYYDKDFNNEADTPDNFQSRRPNTSFCFLDIRSPGLGDTAMYLCATSLGVTDTQYFGPGTRLTVL.